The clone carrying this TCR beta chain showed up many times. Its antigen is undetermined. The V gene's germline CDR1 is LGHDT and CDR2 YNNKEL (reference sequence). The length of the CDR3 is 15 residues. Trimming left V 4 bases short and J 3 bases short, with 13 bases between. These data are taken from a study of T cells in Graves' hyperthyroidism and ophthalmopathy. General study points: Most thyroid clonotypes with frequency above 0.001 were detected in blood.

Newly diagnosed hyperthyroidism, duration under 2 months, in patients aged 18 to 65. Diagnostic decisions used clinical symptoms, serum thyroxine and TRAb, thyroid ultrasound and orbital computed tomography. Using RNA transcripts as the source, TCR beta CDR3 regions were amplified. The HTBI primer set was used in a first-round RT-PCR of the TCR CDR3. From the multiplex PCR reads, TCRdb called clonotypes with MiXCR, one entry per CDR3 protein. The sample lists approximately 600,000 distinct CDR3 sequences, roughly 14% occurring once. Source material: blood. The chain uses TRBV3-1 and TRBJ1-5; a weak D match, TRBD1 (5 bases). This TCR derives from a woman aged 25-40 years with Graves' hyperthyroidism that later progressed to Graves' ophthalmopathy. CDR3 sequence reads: CASSPTRGANQPQHF. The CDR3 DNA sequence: TGTGCCAGCAGCCCAACAAGGGGAGCCAATCAGCCCCAGCATTTT.